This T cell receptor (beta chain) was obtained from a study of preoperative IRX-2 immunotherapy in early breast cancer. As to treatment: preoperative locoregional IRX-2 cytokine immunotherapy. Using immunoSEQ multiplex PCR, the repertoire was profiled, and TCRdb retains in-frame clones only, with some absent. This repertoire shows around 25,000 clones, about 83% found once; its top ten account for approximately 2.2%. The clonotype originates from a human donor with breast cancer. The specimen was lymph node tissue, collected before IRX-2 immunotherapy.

The CDR3 here is CASSLDRGPVGYTF. The CDR3 DNA reads TGTGCCAGCAGTTTAGACAGGGGCCCGGTTGGCTACACCTTC. This sequence joins TRBV28 and TRBJ1-2, with TRBD1 identical over 8 bases. CDR3 length equals 14 residues. The V segment lost 2 bases and the J segment 7 bases; nucleotides outside the gene matches: 6. CDR1 is MDHEN, CDR2 SYDVKM, per germline.